The source of this TCR beta chain is a study of blood T cell repertoires in COVID-19. Study-wide context: The samples span acute and convalescent COVID-19 from the United States, Italy and Spain.

The data were produced by immunoSEQ multiplex PCR, yet TCRdb's version contains in-frame clones alone and is incomplete. The sample lists 150,000 to 200,000 clones, around 83% seen once, with less than 10% in the top ten. The CDR3 spans 15 residues. V dropped 6 bases and J dropped 2; count of bases not matched to a gene: 4. Germline lookup yields CDR1 MNHEY and CDR2 SVGAGI. This clone was detected only a few times. The Seattle site enrolled patients during active infection and followed them longitudinally. The receptor was derived from a woman aged 65 to 85 with COVID-19, enrolled during active disease. Sequenced: peripheral blood. This chain connects TRBV6-5 to TRBJ1-3; 10 bases fit TRBD1. The CDR3 coding sequence is TGTGCCAGCAGCAGGGACAGGGGTGCTGGAAACACCATATATTTT. Translated, it gives CASSRDRGAGNTIYF.